This T cell receptor (beta chain) was captured by sequencing in a study of identical twins. This clonotype was counted many times. The target antigen is unknown. CDR3 size: 15 residues. Germline CDR1 is ENHRY and CDR2 is SYGVKD. V lost 2 bases and J lost 4, with 15 bases in between. General study findings and limits: Whereas memory repertoires showed no such difference, abundant cord blood beta clonotypes carried fewer insertions. Models predicted less out-of-frame TCR alpha sharing in monozygotic twins than was found.

A template switching step contributed a universal primer site, while unique molecular identifiers were present in the cDNA. MiXCR, applied by TCRdb to the 5' RACE reads, yields one record per CDR3 protein. The sample contains 1.5 million to 2 million distinct CDR3 sequences, under 35% of which appear only once. The material sequenced was cord blood. This rearrangement joins TRBV10-3 to TRBJ2-7; D not certain. The origin of this receptor is a newborn girl in good health. CDR3 protein: CAISEVRVSPYEQYF. The CDR3, as DNA: TGTGCCATCAGTGAGGTCCGGGTCTCGCCGTACGAGCAGTACTTC.